In its sample, the clone carrying this TCR beta chain was seen a few times. The antigen remains unidentified. TCR beta CDR3 sequences were amplified from RNA transcripts. Researchers ran a first-round RT-PCR on the TCR CDR3 using the HTBI primer set. TCRdb re-called the multiplex PCR reads through MiXCR, storing one row per CDR3 protein. The data show over 350,000 distinct CDR3 sequences, around 18% seen once. Trimming left V 4 bases short and J 3 bases short, with 16 bases between. This CDR3 spans 16 amino acids. Germline values: CDR1 SGHRS, CDR2 YFSETQ. The sample comes from a study of T cells in Graves' hyperthyroidism and ophthalmopathy. Study at large: Peripheral blood collection took place at initial diagnosis, before any treatment.

General observations from the study: Blood held most thyroid clonotypes expanded above 0.001 frequency.

V usage is TRBV5-1 and J usage is TRBJ1-4; the D is unclear. This receptor was identified in a man between 18 and 29 years old with Graves' ophthalmopathy. Sequencing was carried out using blood. DNA for the CDR3: TGCGCCAGCAGCCTATCTCTATACGAGCCTAATGAAAAACTGTTTTTT. This gives the protein CASSLSLYEPNEKLFF.